A single sample gave rise to the 21 T cell receptor beta chains below, sequenced in a study of blood T cells in healthy people across ages. It was with a sample-barcoded 5' primer and a J-beta primer mix that a second PCR of roughly 7 to 12 cycles was run. TCRdb recomputed calls from the 5' RACE reads with MiXCR, one row per CDR3 protein. Here the sample spans around 500,000 distinct CDR3 sequences, 40% to 55% being singletons. Sequencing input: blood. These receptors were taken from a man older than 75 in good health.

CDR3 sequence reads: CASSRQGVAKNIQYF. The CDR3 DNA is TGTGCCAGCAGCCGACAGGGGGTCGCCAAAAACATTCAGTACTTC. The genes are TRBV7-2 and TRBJ2-4; 9 bases fit TRBD1. This CDR3 comprises 15 residues. Unmatched junction bases numbered 3, after V lost 5 bases and J lost 1 base. CDR1 SGHTA and CDR2 FQGNSA come from the germline V gene.

For this clonotype: Germline is not matched at one junction end, which may reflect a read error. DNA for the CDR3: TGTGCCAGCAGTTACTCGGGGCGGGGGCTTTCGTACGAGCTGTACTTC. Its protein is CASSYSGRGLSYELYF. The chain combines TRBV6-5 with TRBJ2-7, with D tentatively TRBD2 (7 bases). This CDR3 has 16 amino acids. Germline V gene data show CDR1 as MNHEY and CDR2 as SVGAGI.

The CDR3 DNA follows: TGTGTCAGTTATGCTGGGTATGGCTACACCTTC. Translation gives CVSYAGYGYTF. This rearrangement joins TRBV6-6 to TRBJ1-2, with no clear D. Per the germline V gene, CDR1 is MNHNY and CDR2 is SVGAGI (reference sequence). The CDR3 runs 11 residues.

The V gene is TRBV7-2, the J gene TRBJ2-3; the D call may be TRBD1 or TRBD2 (6 bases each). V gave up 7 bases and J gave up 2 bases, with 16 bases separating them. This CDR3 has 15 amino acids. In germline, CDR1 is SGHTA, CDR2 FQGNSA. The CDR3: CASTQRGANTDTQYF. CDR3 sequence (DNA): TGTGCCAGCACCCAGAGGGGGGCTAACACAGATACGCAGTATTTT.

The rearrangement uses TRBV29-1 and TRBJ2-1; 8 positions agree with TRBD2. This CDR3 region has 13 residues. J gave up 9 bases and V 7 bases, and 11 bases lay outside the gene matches. Per germline, CDR1 SQVTM and CDR2 ANQGSEA. The CDR3 nucleotides are TGCAGCGCCAATCGGGGGGGGCCGGTTGAGCAGTTCTTC. Residues: CSANRGGPVEQFF.

This clonotype appeared a single time. A much larger clone differs by one base, so this may be a read error. This sequence joins TRBV6-5 and TRBJ2-1; no definite D call. Trimming took 9 bases from V and 5 from J, leaving 17 bases between them. This CDR3 is 14 amino acids long. Germline CDR1 MNHEY, CDR2 SVGAGI. The CDR3, as DNA: TGTGCCAGTAGATCGGTACGGACCAACAATGAGCAGTTCTTC. Protein sequence: CASRSVRTNNEQFF.

This clonotype was picked up many times. The chain has TRBV7-9 and TRBJ2-7; no definite D call. The CDR3 contains 13 residues. Germline values: CDR1 SEHNR, CDR2 FQNEAQ (reference sequence). Trimming took 2 bases from V and 5 from J, leaving 10 bases between them. This chain's CDR3 is CASSLSPQNEQYF. As DNA, the CDR3 is TGTGCCAGCAGCTTAAGCCCCCAAAACGAGCAGTACTTC.

As regards this clonotype: The junction does not match germline at one end; this may be a read error. This chain joins TRBV4-3 and TRBJ2-4, with TRBD1 identical over 7 bases. This CDR3 comprises 14 residues. Germline lookup yields CDR1 LGHNA and CDR2 YSLEER. This chain's CDR3 is CASSQGQGLGIRYF. In nucleotides, the CDR3 is TGCGCCAGCAGCCAAGGACAGGGCTTAGGCATTCGGTACTTC.

This clonotype was seen more than once but under ten times. This chain uses TRBV4-1 with TRBJ1-4, with D possibly TRBD1 on 5 matching bases. V was pared by 0 bases and J by 0 bases, with 11 bases between. CDR1 and CDR2 from the germline V gene are MGHRA and YSYEKL. CDR3 length equals 17 residues. The chain's CDR3 is CASSQEALTATNEKLFF. The CDR3 nucleotides read TGCGCCAGCAGCCAAGAGGCCCTGACAGCAACTAATGAAAAACTGTTTTTT.

This clonotype has only a few counts. The CDR3: CASRGGQGSQETQYF. The CDR3, as DNA: TGTGCCAGCAGGGGTGGACAGGGTAGTCAAGAGACCCAGTACTTC. This sequence joins TRBV2 and TRBJ2-5; 8 nucleotides line up with TRBD1. CDR1 and CDR2 (germline): SNHLY, FYNNEI. CDR3 size: 15 residues. V lost 6 bases, J lost 2 bases, and 8 bases stayed unmatched.

CDR3: CASSLVGGGGGNEQYF. The CDR3, as DNA: TGTGCCAGCAGCTTAGTAGGCGGGGGCGGGGGCAATGAGCAGTACTTC. The V and J genes are TRBV7-6 and TRBJ2-5, with D perhaps matching TRBD2 (7 bases). Germline V lookup: CDR1 SGHVS, CDR2 FNYEAQ. This CDR3 contains 16 residues. Trimming took off 1 base at V and 11 bases at J, with 23 bases between the two ends.

The chain combines TRBV6-2 or TRBV6-3 with TRBJ2-7, with 8 bases that match TRBD1. V lost 5 bases, J lost 5 bases, and 8 bases stayed unmatched. This CDR3 spans 14 amino acids. Germline V gene lookup returns CDR1 MNHEY and CDR2 SVGEGT. The CDR3: CASSDRGQDDEQYF. DNA of the CDR3: TGTGCCAGCAGTGACAGGGGCCAGGACGACGAGCAGTACTTC.

This clonotype was seen only a few times. This chain joins TRBV20-1 and TRBJ1-2; unclear D gene. V was pared by 2 bases and J by 6 bases, with 10 bases between. CDR1 and CDR2 (germline): DFQATT, SNEGSKA (reference sequence). The CDR3 length is 12 residues. CDR3: CSARYQGDGYTF. In nucleotides, the CDR3 is TGCAGTGCTAGATATCAAGGAGATGGCTACACCTTC.

Note on this clonotype: Being one base from a much bigger clone, this may be a read error. The rearrangement joins TRBV6-6 to TRBJ2-5, with 8 positions matching TRBD2. Germline CDR1 and CDR2: MNHNY and SVGAGI (reference sequence). The CDR3 is 17 residues long. The CDR3 DNA reads TGTGCCAGCAGTTACTCGGGCCAGCGGGGGAGGGGAGAGACCCGGTACTTC. It translates to CASSYSGQRGRGETRYF.

CDR3 in DNA: TGTGCCATCAGTGTCGTGAGCGGGGCGGGCGGTGAGCAGTTCTTC. Translating it yields CAISVVSGAGGEQFF. The V gene is TRBV10-3, the J gene TRBJ2-1; 7 positions agree with TRBD2. CDR3 length equals 15 residues. V lost 4 bases, J lost 9 bases, and 12 bases stayed unmatched. CDR1 is ENHRY and CDR2 is SYGVKD in the germline V gene.

Only a few counts were recorded for this clonotype. This chain joins TRBV20-1 and TRBJ2-5, with a tentative D call TRBD2 (6 bases). The V end lost 5 bases, the J end lost 2 bases, and 12 bases lay between the germline ends. Germline V lookup: CDR1 DFQATT, CDR2 SNEGSKA (reference sequence). This CDR3 is built from 13 residues. CDR3 region: CSASRLAQETQYF. DNA for the CDR3: TGCAGTGCTTCCCGGCTAGCGCAAGAGACCCAGTACTTC.

The chain has TRBV12-3 or TRBV12-4 and TRBJ2-3, with 7 bases lining up with TRBD1. CDR3 size: 15 residues. V shed 6 bases, J shed 5 bases, and the junction held 11 bases outside the gene matches. This CDR3 reads CASSHAPGGEDTQYF. CDR3 sequence (DNA): TGTGCCAGCAGCCACGCACCAGGGGGAGAAGATACGCAGTATTTT.

This clonotype appeared a few times. This chain connects TRBV29-1 to TRBJ2-3, with TRBD1 matching over 11 bases. J lost 4 bases, V lost 7 bases, and 4 bases had no gene match. Germline CDR1 and CDR2: SQVTM and ANQGSEA. The CDR3 is made up of 13 amino acids. DNA of the CDR3: TGCAGCGGGAGGACAGGGGGCGCAGATACGCAGTATTTT. It translates to CSGRTGGADTQYF.

V gene TRBV10-3 combines with J gene TRBJ2-1; TRBD2 aligns across 12 bases. This CDR3 has 15 residues. The V gene's germline CDR1 is ENHRY and CDR2 SYGVKD. V trimming: 4 bases; J trimming: 4 bases; junction bases outside the gene matches: 2. CDR3 in DNA: TGTGCCATCAGTGGGACTAGCGGGGATTACAATGAGCAGTTCTTC. Translated, it gives CAISGTSGDYNEQFF.

This clonotype was seen a handful of times. The chain uses TRBV6-6 and TRBJ1-1; D is uncertain. Trimming removed 8 bases at V and 1 base at J, with 14 bases between. Germline-derived CDR1 and CDR2 are MNHNY and SVGAGI (reference sequence). CDR3 size: 14 residues. The CDR3 DNA follows: TGTGCCAGCGGTCCCTTGGTGGAGAACACTGAAGCTTTCTTT. This gives the protein CASGPLVENTEAFF.

The V and J genes are TRBV2 and TRBJ2-3; D ambiguous. CDR3 length: 13 residues. Germline CDR1 is SNHLY and CDR2 is FYNNEI. V lost 5 bases to trimming and J lost 0 bases, with 6 bases between them. CDR3 amino acids: CASSSESTDTQYF. CDR3 coding DNA: TGTGCCAGCAGTAGCGAGAGCACAGATACGCAGTATTTT.